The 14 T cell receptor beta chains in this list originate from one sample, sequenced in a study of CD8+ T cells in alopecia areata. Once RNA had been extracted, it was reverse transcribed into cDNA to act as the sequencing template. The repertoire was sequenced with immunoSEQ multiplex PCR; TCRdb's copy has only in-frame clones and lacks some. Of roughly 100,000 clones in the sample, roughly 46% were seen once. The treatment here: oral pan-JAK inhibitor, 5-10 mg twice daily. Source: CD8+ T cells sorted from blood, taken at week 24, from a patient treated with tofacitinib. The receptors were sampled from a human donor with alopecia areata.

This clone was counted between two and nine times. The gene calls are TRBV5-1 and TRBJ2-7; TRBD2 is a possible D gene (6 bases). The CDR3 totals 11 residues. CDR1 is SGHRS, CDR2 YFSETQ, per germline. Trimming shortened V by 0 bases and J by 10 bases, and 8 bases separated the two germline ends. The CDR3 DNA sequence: TGCGCCAGCAGCTTGGACGGGAGTCAGTACTTC. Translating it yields CASSLDGSQYF.

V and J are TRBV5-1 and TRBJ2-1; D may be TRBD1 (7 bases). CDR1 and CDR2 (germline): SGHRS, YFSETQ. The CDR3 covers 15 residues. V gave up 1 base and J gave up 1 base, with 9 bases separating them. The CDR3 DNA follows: TGCGCCAGCAGCTTGCCAGGGGGGTCCTACAATGAGCAGTTCTTC. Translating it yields CASSLPGGSYNEQFF.

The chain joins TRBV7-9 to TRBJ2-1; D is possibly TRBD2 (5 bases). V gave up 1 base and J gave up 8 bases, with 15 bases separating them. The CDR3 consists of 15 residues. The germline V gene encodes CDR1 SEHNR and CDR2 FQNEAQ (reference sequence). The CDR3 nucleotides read TGTGCCAGCAGCTTAGTGTCTAGCCGAAACGATGAGCAGTTCTTC. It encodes CASSLVSSRNDEQFF. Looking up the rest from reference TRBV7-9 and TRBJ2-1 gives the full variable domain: DTGVSQNPRHKITKRGQNVTFRCDPISEHNRLYWYRQTLGQGPEFLTYFQNEAQLEKSRLLSDRFSAERPKGSFSTLEIQRTEQGDSAMYLCASSLVSSRNDEQFFGPGTRLTVL.

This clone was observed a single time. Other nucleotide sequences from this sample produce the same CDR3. The CDR3: CASSLGDYGYTF. The CDR3 DNA reads TGTGCCAGCAGCTTAGGAGACTATGGCTACACCTTC. The chain combines TRBV7-9 with TRBJ1-2; D is uncertain. The V end lost 1 base, the J end lost 3 bases, and 3 bases lay between the germline ends. There are 12 residues in the CDR3. Germline V lookup: CDR1 SEHNR, CDR2 FQNEAQ (reference sequence).

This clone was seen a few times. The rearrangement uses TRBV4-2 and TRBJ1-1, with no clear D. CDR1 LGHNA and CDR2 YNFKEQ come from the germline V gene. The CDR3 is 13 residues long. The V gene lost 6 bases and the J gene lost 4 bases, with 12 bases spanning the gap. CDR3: CASSNGLSTEAFF. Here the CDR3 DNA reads TGTGCCAGCAGTAATGGGTTGAGCACTGAAGCTTTCTTT.

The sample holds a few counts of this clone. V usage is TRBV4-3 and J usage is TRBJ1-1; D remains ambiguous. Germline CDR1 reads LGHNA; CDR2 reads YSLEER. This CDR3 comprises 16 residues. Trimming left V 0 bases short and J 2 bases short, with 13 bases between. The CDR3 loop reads CASSQERMGFNTEAFF. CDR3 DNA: TGCGCCAGCAGCCAAGAGAGAATGGGCTTTAACACTGAAGCTTTCTTT.

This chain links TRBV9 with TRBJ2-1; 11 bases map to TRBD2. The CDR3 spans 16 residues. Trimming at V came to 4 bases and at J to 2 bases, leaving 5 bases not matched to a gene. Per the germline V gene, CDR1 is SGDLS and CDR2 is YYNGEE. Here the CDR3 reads CASSLGLADTYNEQFF. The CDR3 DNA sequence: TGTGCCAGCAGCCTGGGACTAGCGGATACCTACAATGAGCAGTTCTTC.

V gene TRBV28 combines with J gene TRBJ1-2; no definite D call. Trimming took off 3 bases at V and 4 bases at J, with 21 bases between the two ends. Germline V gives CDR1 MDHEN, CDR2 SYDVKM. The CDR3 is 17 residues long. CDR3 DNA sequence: TGTGCCAGCAGTTTTTGGGCAGAGGAGCAGCTCGGCTATGGCTACACCTTC. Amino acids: CASSFWAEEQLGYGYTF.

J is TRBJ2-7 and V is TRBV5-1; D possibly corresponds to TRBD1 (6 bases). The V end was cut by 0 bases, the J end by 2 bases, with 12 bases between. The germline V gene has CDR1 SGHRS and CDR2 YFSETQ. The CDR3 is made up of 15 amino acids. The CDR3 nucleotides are TGCGCCAGCAGCTTGGCCACAGGGACCCCCTACGAGCAGTACTTC. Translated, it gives CASSLATGTPYEQYF.

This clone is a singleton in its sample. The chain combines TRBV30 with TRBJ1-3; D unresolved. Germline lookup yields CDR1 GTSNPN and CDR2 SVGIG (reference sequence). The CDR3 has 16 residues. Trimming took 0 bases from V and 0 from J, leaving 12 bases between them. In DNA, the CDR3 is TGTGCCTGGAGTGTCGGGGTCACAAGCTCTGGAAACACCATATATTTT. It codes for CAWSVGVTSSGNTIYF.

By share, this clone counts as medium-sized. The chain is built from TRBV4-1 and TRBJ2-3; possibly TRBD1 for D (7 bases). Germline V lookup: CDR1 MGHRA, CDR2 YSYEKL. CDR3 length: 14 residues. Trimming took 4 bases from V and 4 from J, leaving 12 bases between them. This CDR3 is CASSPGGRSDTQYF. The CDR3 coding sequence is TGCGCCAGCAGCCCAGGGGGGAGATCAGATACGCAGTATTTT.

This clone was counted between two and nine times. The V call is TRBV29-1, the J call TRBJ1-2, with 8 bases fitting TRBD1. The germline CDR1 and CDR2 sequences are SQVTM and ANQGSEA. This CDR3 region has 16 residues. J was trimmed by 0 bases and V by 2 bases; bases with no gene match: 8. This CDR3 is CSVETDRGRSNYGYTF. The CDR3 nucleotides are TGCAGCGTTGAAACCGACAGGGGACGATCTAACTATGGCTACACCTTC.

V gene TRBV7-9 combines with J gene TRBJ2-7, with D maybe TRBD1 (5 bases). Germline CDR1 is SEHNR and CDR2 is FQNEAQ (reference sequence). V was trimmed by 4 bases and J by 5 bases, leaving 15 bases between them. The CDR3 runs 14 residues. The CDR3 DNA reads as TGTGCCAGCAGCTCACAGGCCGTGTTGGACGAGCAGTACTTC. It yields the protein CASSSQAVLDEQYF.

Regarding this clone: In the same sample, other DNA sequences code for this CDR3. The CDR3 DNA sequence: TGTGCCAGCAGCTTAGAGGCAGGGGCCAACTATGGCTACACCTTC. Translating it yields CASSLEAGANYGYTF. The gene calls are TRBV11-2 and TRBJ1-2; the D gene is possibly TRBD1 (6 bases). Trimming took 0 bases from V and 2 from J, leaving 10 bases between them. The CDR3 spans 15 residues. CDR1 is SGHAT and CDR2 is FQNNGV in the germline V gene.